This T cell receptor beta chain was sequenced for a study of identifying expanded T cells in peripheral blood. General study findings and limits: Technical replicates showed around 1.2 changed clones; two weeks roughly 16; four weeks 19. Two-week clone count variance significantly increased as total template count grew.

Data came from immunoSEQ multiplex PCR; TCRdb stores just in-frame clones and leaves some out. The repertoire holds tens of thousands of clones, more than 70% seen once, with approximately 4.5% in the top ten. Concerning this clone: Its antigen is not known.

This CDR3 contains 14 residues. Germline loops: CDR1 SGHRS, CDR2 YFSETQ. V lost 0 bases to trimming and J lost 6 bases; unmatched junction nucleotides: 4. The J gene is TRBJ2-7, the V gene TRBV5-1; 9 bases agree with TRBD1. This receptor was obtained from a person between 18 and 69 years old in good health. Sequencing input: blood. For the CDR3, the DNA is TGCGCCAGCAGCTTGGTTGGACAGGGGTCCGAGCAGTACTTC. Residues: CASSLVGQGSEQYF. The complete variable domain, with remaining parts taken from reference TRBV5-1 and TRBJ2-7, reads KAGVTQTPRYLIKTRGQQVTLSCSPISGHRSVSWYQQTPGQGLQFLFEYFSETQRNKGNFPGRFSGRQFSNSRSEMNVSTLELGDSALYLCASSLVGQGSEQYFGPGTRLTVT.